The 16 T cell receptor delta chains below were found in one sample sequenced in a study of gamma delta lymphoproliferative disorders and STAT genes. Genomic DNA from isolated PBMCs served as the sequencing template. TCRdb fed the multiplex PCR reads to CATT. The sample lists around 3,600 delta-chain clones; about 1.2% were seen once. The sample taken for sequencing was blood. The source of these receptors is a human donor in good health.

This clone was counted between two and nine times. The TCRdb record carries a much larger clone's protein, which differs from this DNA's translation at residue 16; a read error is the likely cause, and the protein listed here is the DNA translation. The chain recombines TRDV2 with TRDJ1; possibly TRDD2 for D (6 bases). This CDR3 spans 19 amino acids. Per germline, CDR1 GEAIGNYY and CDR2 EKD. In DNA, the CDR3 is TGTGCCTGTGACGCCGCCCCCCTTCCCCAAACTGGAGACACCGATGAACTCATCTTT. Amino acid sequence: CACDAAPLPQTGDTDELIF.

This clone has only a few counts. The mismatch at residue 3 between this DNA's translation and the TCRdb protein of a much larger clone likely reflects a read error; the protein shown is translated from the DNA. The V call is TRDV2, the J call TRDJ1; 10 bases agree with TRDD3. CDR3 size: 18 residues. CDR1 GEAIGNYY and CDR2 EKD come from the germline V gene. The CDR3 bases are TGTGCCCGTGACCCGGTACTGGGGGATCCCATTGACACCGATAAACTCATCTTT. Its translation is CARDPVLGDPIDTDKLIF.

A remark on this clone: This likely reflects a read error, since a far larger clone is one base away. The same CDR3 can be traced to other DNA sequences in this sample. This CDR3 is CACDTVFGGGRTYTDKLIF. The CDR3 DNA follows: TGTGCCTGCGACACCGTATTTGGGGGGGGTCGAACGTACACCGATAAACTCATCTTT. The chain uses TRDV2 and TRDJ1; a possible D gene is TRDD3 (6 bases). Germline V gene sequence: CDR1 GEAIGNYY, CDR2 EKD. The CDR3 contains 19 residues.

There are a few counts of this clone. The mismatch at residue 15 between this DNA's translation and the TCRdb protein of a much larger clone likely reflects a read error; the protein shown is translated from the DNA. This chain uses TRDV2 with TRDJ1; D remains ambiguous. This CDR3 comprises 18 residues. Germline CDR1 and CDR2: GEAIGNYY and EKD. In nucleotides, the CDR3 is TGTGCCTGTGACACCCTGCCGGGTGGGCAGAAAGTGGCCGATGAACTCATCTTT. Translating gives CACDTLPGGQKVADELIF.

This clone was seen only a few times. The chain couples TRDV2 to TRDJ3; 9 bases map to TRDD3. V lost 3 bases, J lost 0 bases, and 8 bases stayed unmatched. The germline CDR1 and CDR2 sequences are GEAIGNYY and EKD. The CDR3 runs 19 residues. The CDR3 DNA reads as TGTGCCTGTGACTCCTGGGGGATGCTGAGCTCCTGGGACACCCGACAGATGTTTTTC. Protein: CACDSWGMLSSWDTRQMFF.

Concerning this clone itself: TCRdb's listed protein matches a much larger clone and diverges from this DNA's translation at residue 16, likely through a read error; the protein shown comes from the DNA. The V and J genes are TRDV1 and TRDJ1, with TRDD3 identical over 8 bases. J gave up 3 bases and V 1 base, and 22 bases lay outside the gene matches. Germline CDR1 reads TSWWSYY; CDR2 reads QGS. CDR3 size: 21 residues. Here the CDR3 DNA reads TGTGCTCTTGGGGAACCATCCTTCCCTTCTACTGGGGGTTTGTACGCCGATAAACTCATCTTT. Its protein is CALGEPSFPSTGGLYADKLIF.

This clone came up a few times. The protein in TCRdb stems from a much larger clone and differs at residue 5 from this DNA's translation, likely a read error; here the protein is translated from the DNA. The chain couples TRDV2 to TRDJ1, with D possibly being TRDD3 (6 bases). Per the germline V gene, CDR1 is GEAIGNYY and CDR2 is EKD. V lost 3 bases to trimming and J lost 0 bases, with 16 bases between them. The CDR3 consists of 16 residues. In nucleotides, the CDR3 is TGTGCCTGTGACGCGGTTGGGGGGCAGTACACCGATAAACTCATCTTT. Translating gives CACDAVGGQYTDKLIF.

About this clone itself: The protein TCRdb lists belongs to a much larger clone and differs from this DNA's translation at residue 9, which points to a read error; the protein shown is made from the DNA. The chain uses TRDV2 and TRDJ1; D is uncertain. Between the trimmed V and J ends, which lost 2 bases and 1 base, there was a span of 25 bases. The length of the CDR3 is 19 residues. CDR1 and CDR2 (germline): GEAIGNYY, EKD. CDR3 DNA: TGTGCCTGTGACAAAATTCCCTTGGAGGATCGAAAACCCACCGATAAACTCATCTTT. This sequence encodes CACDKIPLEDRKPTDKLIF.

This clone was detected only a few times. The translation of this DNA and the TCRdb protein of a much larger clone differ at residue 16, probably owing to a read error; the protein shown here is translated from the DNA. V and J are TRDV2 and TRDJ3; 10 bases are shared with TRDD3. CDR1 GEAIGNYY and CDR2 EKD come from the germline V gene. This CDR3 region has 21 residues. The CDR3 loop is CACDTWGDTRESSWDARQMFF. The CDR3 DNA reads as TGTGCCTGTGACACGTGGGGGGATACGCGGGAAAGCTCCTGGGACGCCCGACAGATGTTTTTC.

This clone was seen a few times. TCRdb's entry gives the protein of a much larger clone, which mismatches this DNA's translation at residue 4, likely from a read error; the protein reported here is translated from the DNA. The chain links TRDV2 to TRDJ3; 7 positions match TRDD3. CDR3 length: 19 amino acids. With V trimmed by 5 bases and J by 0 bases, 12 bases remained unmatched. Germline values: CDR1 GEAIGNYY, CDR2 EKD. The CDR3: CACGTAGGPSSWDTRQMFF. CDR3 coding DNA: TGTGCCTGTGGCACGGCTGGGGGCCCGAGCTCCTGGGACACCCGACAGATGTTTTTC.

Comment on this clone: A far larger clone lies a single base away; this is likely a read error. Distinct nucleotide sequences in the sample also encode this CDR3. The V and J genes are TRDV2 and TRDJ1, with D perhaps matching TRDD3 (5 bases). The germline gives CDR1 GEAIGNYY, CDR2 EKD. The CDR3 is made up of 19 amino acids. The CDR3 is CACDTISRGSDQNTDKLIF. The CDR3 nucleotides are TGTGCCTGTGACACCATCTCAAGGGGGTCGGACCAGAACACCGATAAACTCATTTTT.

Regarding this clone: This is likely an artifact of a read error, given a far larger clone one base away. This rearrangement joins TRDV1 to TRDJ1; D is undetermined. The J gene, not given by TCRdb, was assigned here from a germline match of the nucleotide sequence. CDR3 length: 10 amino acids. CDR1 and CDR2 from the germline V gene are TSWWSYY and QGS. The CDR3 loop is CALGPGELIF. The CDR3 DNA sequence: TGTGCGCTTGGGCCCGGCGAACTCATCTTT.

J gene TRDJ2 was identified, but the V gene was not called. This CDR3 spans 14 amino acids. CDR3 region: CAASKDSGNTPLIF. The CDR3 DNA reads TGTGCAGCAAGCAAGGATTCAGGAAACACACCTCTTATCTTT.

The sample holds a few counts of this clone. TCRdb records a much larger clone's protein for this DNA, with a difference at residue 15 that likely arises from a read error; the protein given is the translation of the DNA. The V call is TRDV2, the J call TRDJ1; D could derive from TRDD2 or TRDD3 (5 bases each). This CDR3 has 19 residues. V lost 2 bases to trimming and J lost 7 bases, with 31 bases between them. Germline V CDR1 and CDR2: GEAIGNYY, EKD. The CDR3 region has the DNA TGTGCCTGTGACAACCTCCTATCCACTGACGACAGGGGGTCCGGTAAACTCATCTTT. Translating gives CACDNLLSTDDRGSGKLIF.

This clone is classed as medium-sized (0.01 to 0.1%). V and J are TRDV1 and TRDJ3; 7 positions agree with TRDD3. This CDR3 is 22 amino acids long. Per the germline V gene, CDR1 is TSWWSYY and CDR2 is QGS. V shed 0 bases, J shed 0 bases, and the junction held 14 bases outside the gene matches. The CDR3 coding sequence is TGTGCTCTTGGGGAACTAGCAAATTTTTACTGGGGACGCTCCTGGGACACCCGACAGATGTTTTTC. This encodes CALGELANFYWGRSWDTRQMFF.

On this clone: A read error is the likely source, as a far larger clone sits one nucleotide away. The same CDR3 is also encoded by other DNA sequences in this sample. The chain joins TRDV2 to TRDJ1, with TRDD3 matching over 10 bases. In germline, CDR1 is GEAIGNYY, CDR2 EKD. The CDR3 runs 18 residues. The CDR3 sequence is CACDTVNRGIRLTDKLIF. The CDR3 coding sequence is TGTGCCTGTGACACCGTAAATAGGGGGATACGCCTTACCGATAAGCTCATCTTT.